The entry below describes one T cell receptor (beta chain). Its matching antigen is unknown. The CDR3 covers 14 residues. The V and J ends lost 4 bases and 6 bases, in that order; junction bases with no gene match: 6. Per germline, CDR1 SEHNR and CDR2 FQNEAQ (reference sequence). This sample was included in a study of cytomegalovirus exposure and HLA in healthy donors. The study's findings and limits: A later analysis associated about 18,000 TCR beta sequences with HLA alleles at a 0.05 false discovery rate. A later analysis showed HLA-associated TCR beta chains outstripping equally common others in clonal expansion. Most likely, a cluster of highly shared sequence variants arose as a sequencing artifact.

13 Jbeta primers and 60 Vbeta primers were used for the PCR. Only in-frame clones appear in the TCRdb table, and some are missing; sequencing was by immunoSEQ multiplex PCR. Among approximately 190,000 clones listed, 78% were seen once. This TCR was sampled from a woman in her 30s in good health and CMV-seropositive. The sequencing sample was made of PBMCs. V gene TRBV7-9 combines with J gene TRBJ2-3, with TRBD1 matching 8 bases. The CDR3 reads CASSYQGAPDTQYF. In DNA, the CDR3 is TGTGCCAGCAGCTACCAGGGGGCGCCGGATACGCAGTATTTT. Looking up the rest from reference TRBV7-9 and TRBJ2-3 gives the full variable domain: DTGVSQNPRHKITKRGQNVTFRCDPISEHNRLYWYRQTLGQGPEFLTYFQNEAQLEKSRLLSDRFSAERPKGSFSTLEIQRTEQGDSAMYLCASSYQGAPDTQYFGPGTRLTVL.